This T cell receptor beta chain was recorded in a study of blood T cell repertoires in COVID-19. Overall study context: The samples span acute and convalescent COVID-19 from the United States, Italy and Spain.

CDR1 and CDR2 from the germline V gene are LNHDA and SQIVND (reference sequence). This CDR3 is 13 amino acids long. Cohort assignment relied on participant-reported clinical history. Cohort 3 donors counted as recovered after two negative PCRs, clearance, or resolved symptoms. Points on this clone: Sequence at one end of the junction differs from germline and may be a read error.

Assay: immunoSEQ multiplex PCR; the TCRdb copy retains only in-frame clones and omits some. In the table there are around 300,000 clones, roughly 90% of which are singletons. Material: PBMCs or T cells enriched from blood (not recorded which). The TCR originated in a woman in her thirties who had recovered from COVID-19. The J gene is TRBJ2-5, the V gene TRBV19, with D perhaps matching TRBD2 (6 bases). The CDR3 loop is CASSPRDQGTQYF. The CDR3 DNA follows: TGTGCCAGTAGTCCGCGGGACCAAGGGACCCAGTACTTC.